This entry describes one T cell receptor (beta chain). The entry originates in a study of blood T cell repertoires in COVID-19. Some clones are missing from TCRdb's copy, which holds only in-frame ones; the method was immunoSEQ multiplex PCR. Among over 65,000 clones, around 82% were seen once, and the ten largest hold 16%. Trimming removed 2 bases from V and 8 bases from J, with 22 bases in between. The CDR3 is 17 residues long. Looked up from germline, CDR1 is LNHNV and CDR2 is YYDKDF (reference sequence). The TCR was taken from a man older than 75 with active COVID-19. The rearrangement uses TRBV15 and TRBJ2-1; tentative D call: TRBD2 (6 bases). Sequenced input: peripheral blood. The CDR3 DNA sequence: TGTGCCACCAGCAGACGTACCGTTGGGGGACTCATATATGAGCAGTTCTTC. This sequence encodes CATSRRTVGGLIYEQFF.